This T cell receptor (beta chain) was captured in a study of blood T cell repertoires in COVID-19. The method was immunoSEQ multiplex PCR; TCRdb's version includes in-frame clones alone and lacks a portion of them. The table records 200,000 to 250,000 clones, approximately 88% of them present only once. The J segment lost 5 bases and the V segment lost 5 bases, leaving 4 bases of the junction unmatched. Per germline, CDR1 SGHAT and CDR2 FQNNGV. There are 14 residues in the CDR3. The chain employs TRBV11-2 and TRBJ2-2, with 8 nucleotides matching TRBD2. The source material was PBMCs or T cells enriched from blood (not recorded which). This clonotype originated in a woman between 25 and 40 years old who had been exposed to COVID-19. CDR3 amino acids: CASSRSGSTGELFF. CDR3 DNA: TGTGCCAGCAGCCGGAGCGGGAGTACCGGGGAGCTGTTTTTT.